This TCR beta chain was recovered during a study of blood T cell repertoires in COVID-19. This clone came up a few times. This CDR3 contains 15 residues. CDR1 is LNHDA and CDR2 is SQIVND in the germline V gene (reference sequence). V was cut by 1 base and J by 5 bases, with 12 bases left in between. Generated by immunoSEQ multiplex PCR, the TCRdb table keeps only in-frame clones and is missing some. The sample has hundreds of thousands of clones; over 75% are singletons. The V gene is TRBV19, the J gene TRBJ1-5, with D tentatively TRBD1 (5 bases). Sequences were obtained from peripheral blood. This receptor was taken from a woman in her twenties or thirties with acute or convalescent COVID-19. The CDR3 region has the DNA TGTGCCAGTAGTATAGTCGGGGCGGGGGATCAGCCCCAGCATTTT. As protein: CASSIVGAGDQPQHF.